The clone carrying this TCR beta chain has more than one count but fewer than ten. What it recognizes is unknown. The sample belongs to a study of regulatory T cells in long-lasting Graves disease. Study-level findings and limits: Persistent disease was associated with favored TRBV28 usage and with favored use of TRBJ1-2 and TRBJ2-5.

Library construction for TCR beta used iRepertoire HTBI primers and Arm-PCR of CDR3 regions. In the original workflow: Across the samples, identification revealed roughly 56 TRBV and around 13 TRBJ segments. Via MiXCR, TCRdb re-called the multiplex PCR reads, giving one row per CDR3 protein. The V and J calls shown here were made by TCRdb, not taken from the authors' results. The sample consists of around 450,000 distinct CDR3 sequences, roughly 21% of them appearing once. The time point was: persistent/refractory GD, antithyroid drugs over 5 years with positive TRAb. Extracted PBMC RNA gave rise to the TCR library. The CDR3 sequence is 13 residues long. Trimming removed 5 bases from V and 4 bases from J, with 8 bases in between.

The sequencing used peripheral blood mononuclear cells (PBMCs), collected when the disease was refractory, from a patient treated with antithyroid drugs. The receptor's source is a female donor with Graves disease. The chain couples TRBV12-3 or TRBV12-4 to TRBJ2-2; D is uncertain. DNA of the CDR3: TGTGCCAGCAGTCTTGGCAGCACCGGGGAGCTGTTTTTT. Amino acid sequence: CASSLGSTGELFF.